The rows below give T cell receptor beta chains drawn from one sample of a study of blood T cell repertoires in COVID-19. TCRdb keeps only in-frame clones here, not all; method: immunoSEQ multiplex PCR. The profile shows roughly 160,000 clones, more than 80% of them singletons. What was sequenced was PBMCs or T cells enriched from blood (not recorded which). The origin of the receptors is a man aged 50 or older who had recovered from COVID-19. CDR3s include the opening cysteine and the closing phenylalanine or tryptophan. A D gene is named only where the DNA matches it firmly. Clone size is given for some rows only: seen once, a few or many times, or a class if the clone is expanded.

d_gene,abundance,j_gene,v_gene,CDR3aa,CDR3nt
NA,NA,TRBJ1-4,TRBV30,CAWSPGAGNEKLFF,TGTGCCTGGAGCCCAGGGGCGGGTAATGAAAAACTGTTTTTT
NA,NA,TRBJ1-2,TRBV6-6,CASSYPGLGANYGYTF,TGTGCCAGCAGTTACCCCGGACTTGGAGCTAACTATGGCTACACCTTC
NA,NA,TRBJ1-5,TRBV9,CASSVSSGEGQPQHF,TGTGCCAGCAGCGTAAGCTCGGGAGAGGGTCAGCCCCAGCATTTT
NA,NA,TRBJ1-1,TRBV11-2,CASSKGHSINTEAFF,TGTGCCAGCAGCAAGGGACACAGCATAAACACTGAAGCTTTCTTT
TRBD1,NA,TRBJ1-1,TRBV15,CATSRANRGGTEAFF,TGTGCCACCAGCAGAGCAAACAGGGGTGGCACTGAAGCTTTCTTT
NA,NA,TRBJ2-6,TRBV5-4,CASSLAGSGANVLTF,TGTGCCAGCAGCTTAGCCGGCTCTGGGGCCAACGTCCTGACTTTC
NA,NA,TRBJ1-2,TRBV6-5,CASRPIGAGNYGYTF,TGTGCCAGCAGACCCATAGGTGCGGGTAACTATGGCTACACCTTC
NA,NA,TRBJ1-1,TRBV27,CASRYQGWGTEAFF,TGTGCCAGCAGATATCAGGGTTGGGGCACTGAAGCTTTCTTT
TRBD2,NA,TRBJ2-1,TRBV6-5,CASSPRLSGGPWQFF,TGTGCCAGCAGTCCCCGTCTTAGCGGGGGGCCCTGGCAGTTCTTC
TRBD2,NA,TRBJ2-1,TRBV4-2,CASSQDPSGGAHEQFF,TGTGCCAGCAGCCAGGATCCTAGCGGGGGGGCCCATGAGCAGTTCTTC
TRBD1,NA,TRBJ2-1,TRBV9,CASSPRGTGGNNEQFF,TGTGCCAGCAGCCCAAGAGGGACAGGGGGTAACAATGAGCAGTTCTTC
NA,NA,TRBJ1-4,TRBV7-9,CASSFGEIILNEKLFF,TGTGCCAGCAGCTTCGGAGAAATTATACTAAATGAAAAACTGTTTTTT
TRBD1,NA,TRBJ2-2,TRBV30,CAWYRDRLTGELFF,TGTGCCTGGTACCGGGACAGGTTAACCGGGGAGCTGTTTTTT
NA,NA,TRBJ1-1,TRBV20-1,CSASPQGQAAFF,TGCAGTGCTAGTCCTCAGGGCCAGGCAGCTTTCTTT
TRBD2,NA,TRBJ2-3,TRBV4-2,CASSPRERGGPDTQYF,TGTGCCAGCAGCCCCCGGGAGCGGGGGGGCCCAGATACGCAGTATTTT
NA,NA,TRBJ2-5,TRBV5-1,CASSLASGGETQYF,TGCGCCAGCAGCTTGGCCTCTGGAGGAGAGACCCAGTACTTC
TRBD1,NA,TRBJ1-2,TRBV2,CASTLFRDREDGYTF,TGTGCCAGCACCCTCTTCCGGGACAGGGAAGATGGCTACACCTTC
TRBD1,few,TRBJ1-2,TRBV9,CASSPQTGNYGYTF,TGTGCCAGCAGCCCCCAGACAGGGAACTATGGCTACACCTTC
TRBD1,NA,TRBJ1-2,TRBV4-2,CASSQAKTTGGRYGYTF,TGTGCCAGCAGCCAAGCAAAAACCACAGGGGGTCGGTATGGCTACACCTTC
TRBD1,NA,TRBJ1-5,TRBV7-2,CASRSSPQGNQPQHF,TGTGCCAGCAGATCCTCCCCACAGGGGAATCAGCCCCAGCATTTT
NA,few,TRBJ1-4,TRBV6-6,CASNQGTTNEKLFF,TGTGCCAGCAACCAGGGTACAACTAATGAAAAACTGTTTTTT
NA,NA,TRBJ1-3,TRBV9,CASSVSGEGNTIYF,TGTGCCAGCAGCGTATCAGGCGAAGGAAACACCATATATTTT
NA,NA,TRBJ2-2,TRBV24-1,CATSGRTGGELFF,TGTGCCACCAGTGGAAGAACGGGCGGGGAGCTGTTTTTT
TRBD1,NA,TRBJ1-2,TRBV24-1,CAINDRGTAGYTF,TGTGCCATAAACGACAGGGGCACGGCTGGCTACACCTTC
NA,few,TRBJ1-1,TRBV19,CASSIDRSRGTEAFF,TGTGCCAGTAGTATAGACAGGAGCCGGGGCACTGAAGCTTTCTTT
TRBD1,NA,TRBJ1-1,TRBV19,CASSPGTGGLEGAFF,TGTGCCAGTAGCCCCGGGACAGGGGGCTTGGAAGGAGCTTTCTTT
NA,NA,TRBJ2-1,TRBV27,CASSLATVNEQFF,TGTGCCAGCAGTTTGGCGACAGTCAATGAGCAGTTCTTC
NA,once,TRBJ2-1,TRBV7-3,CASSLEANEQFF,TGTGCCAGCAGCCTGGAGGCGAATGAGCAGTTCTTC
NA,NA,TRBJ1-6,TRBV7-2,CASSLLNTGSPLHF,TGTGCCAGCAGCTTACTCAATACGGGTTCACCCCTCCACTTT
NA,NA,TRBJ1-3,TRBV9,CASSPFSGTQPGNTIYF,TGTGCCAGCAGCCCCTTCAGTGGGACTCAGCCCGGAAACACCATATATTTT
NA,NA,TRBJ1-2,TRBV5-1,CASSLASQGLDYGYTF,TGCGCCAGCAGCTTGGCTTCTCAGGGCTTAGACTATGGCTACACCTTC
NA,NA,TRBJ1-3,TRBV15,CATSRDLVEATSGNTIYF,TGTGCCACCAGCAGAGATTTGGTCGAAGCGACCTCTGGAAACACCATATATTTT
NA,few,TRBJ2-7,TRBV4-1,CASSRVWQGKDEQYF,TGCGCCAGCAGCCGTGTCTGGCAGGGGAAAGACGAGCAGTACTTC
TRBD1,NA,TRBJ1-5,TRBV7-8,CASSLAGTGNQPQHF,TGTGCCAGCAGCTTGGCGGGGACAGGCAATCAGCCCCAGCATTTT
NA,NA,TRBJ1-4,TRBV7-7,CASSSQGMANEKLFF,TGTGCTAGCAGCTCACAGGGAATGGCTAATGAAAAACTGTTTTTT
TRBD1,once,TRBJ2-2,TRBV19,CASGRMGTGNTGELFF,TGTGCCAGTGGGCGGATGGGGACAGGGAACACCGGGGAGCTGTTTTTT
TRBD1,NA,TRBJ2-3,TRBV9,CASSVGLGTGLSDTQYF,TGTGCCAGCAGCGTAGGTCTTGGGACAGGGTTGTCTGATACGCAGTATTTT
NA,NA,TRBJ1-2,TRBV28,CATKPQSANYGYTF,TGTGCCACCAAGCCACAGTCAGCTAACTATGGCTACACCTTC
TRBD1,NA,TRBJ1-2,TRBV4-1,CASSQYVGQLPREGYTF,TGCGCCAGCAGCCAGTACGTGGGACAGCTCCCACGAGAAGGCTACACCTTC
NA,NA,TRBJ2-1,TRBV5-1,CASSRRDHEQFF,TGCGCCAGCAGTAGGAGGGATCACGAGCAGTTCTTC
TRBD1,NA,TRBJ2-5,TRBV9,CASSHRDRGQETQYF,TGTGCCAGCAGCCACCGGGACAGGGGTCAAGAGACCCAGTACTTC
NA,NA,TRBJ2-3,TRBV4-2,CASSQDPGGTDTQYF,TGTGCCAGCAGCCAAGATCCCGGGGGCACAGATACGCAGTATTTT
TRBD2,NA,TRBJ2-1,TRBV11-3,CASSLGGTSAYNEQFF,TGTGCCAGCAGCTTAGGGGGGACTAGCGCCTACAATGAGCAGTTCTTC
NA,NA,TRBJ1-2,TRBV11-2,CASSSLVYGYTF,TGTGCCAGCAGCTCCTTAGTTTACGGGTACACCTTC
TRBD2,NA,TRBJ2-1,TRBV7-6,CASSLGGANEQFF,TGTGCCAGCAGCCTGGGAGGGGCGAATGAGCAGTTCTTC
NA,NA,TRBJ2-1,TRBV28,CASSLSGYNEQFF,TGTGCCAGCAGTTTATCAGGTTACAATGAGCAGTTCTTC